This T cell receptor beta chain comes out of a study of cytomegalovirus exposure and HLA in healthy donors (dated by TCRdb to the late 2010s). In terms of the full investigation: An earlier analysis of 587 of the donors reported around 280 Gb of sequence data and 117 million unique TCR beta sequences obtained from about 179 million T cells. Rather than using new phenotypic data, the later analysis identified candidate immune exposures from TCR beta sequences and from how often those sequences occurred across donors. Every repertoire in the discovery cohort had been generated on one and the same sequencing platform. In a later genetic analysis, genome-wide SNP genotypes for about 60% of the 666 donors were used, and that subset was treated as a discovery cohort. HLA typing covered class I and class II loci at four-digit resolution. About 320 gigabases of sequencing data and approximately 80 million unique TCR sequences were included in an early release covering roughly 600 HLA-typed donors. Among the roughly 390 genotyped donors, about 83% belonged to the genetic ancestry cluster associated with self-reported Caucasian donors. Donor age, sex, ethnicity and CMV serostatus were compiled alongside the repertoire data. The number of typed donors differed by locus: 629-630 for A, B, C, DRB1 and DQB1; 500 to 550 for DQA1; roughly 600 for DPA1; and 400 to 480 for DPB1. The study aimed to test whether signatures of past pathogen exposure could be identified by cataloging public T cell receptors. The study profiled the T cell repertoires of approximately 700 subjects by immunosequencing and related them to cytomegalovirus serostatus. To study patterns of TCR occurrence, a later analysis re-analyzed previously published TCR beta repertoires from hundreds of donors and added high-resolution HLA genotyping. On average, around 240,000 unique TCR beta nucleotide sequences were sequenced per donor among several hundred genotyped donors of the cohort, with roughly 18% of those sequences being non-productive. Besides the first cohort of around 670 subjects, a separate validation cohort made up of about 120 different subjects was used. To predict cytomegalovirus infection status, the study brought together high-throughput TCR immunosequencing, statistical association of individual TCRs with disease status, and machine learning. In an earlier analysis of 587 of the donors, high-throughput TCR beta sequencing was used to judge whether each TCR beta V gene segment behaved as functional or pseudogenic. Because of strong linkage in the cohort, roughly five DR-DQ haplotypes were treated as single units for association and clustering. Beyond this particular receptor, the publication reports: In this cohort, only TCR beta chains were sequenced, and detectable features were limited by the absence of alpha or paired-chain data. In an earlier analysis of roughly 560 of the donors, most TCR beta V segments were observed in productive rearrangements about 90% or about 30% of the time, broadly matching IMGT annotations. Linkage disequilibrium might explain the correlated functional status among segregating V segments, but an unknown experimental factor could not be excluded. In a later analysis, several top co-occurrence clusters were reported to appear linked to parvovirus B19, influenza, CMV and Epstein-Barr virus. A later analysis found that TCR association rates varied across HLA loci, with DRB1 alleles showing the most associated TCRs and HLA-C alleles the fewest. Because some donors lacked HLA typing at each locus, the association tests relied only on the typed subset. Cytomegalovirus status was reported to be diagnosed by the classifier with high specificity and sensitivity in both the original and validation cohorts. Compared with equally common non-associated chains, HLA-associated TCR beta chains in a later analysis were more clonally expanded and had lower generation probabilities. A further reported finding was that TCR beta sequences accurately predicted the HLA-A and HLA-B alleles for most subjects in the first cohort. A later genetic analysis associated a missense DCLRE1C variant with V-gene and J-gene trimming of TCR beta chains, and an independent cohort replicated the association. Most CMV-associated TCR beta chains appeared to be HLA-restricted in a later analysis, and the HLA associations seemed to be driven largely by CMV exposure. It was suggested by the authors that the approach could potentially be generalized to other disease states and immunological phenotypes. Presence/absence analyses assumed roughly uniform sequencing depth across donors, an assumption that may not hold. A later analysis associated about 18,000 TCR beta sequences with specific HLA alleles at a false discovery rate of 0.05. The study listed 150 to 200 TCR beta chains as associated with cytomegalovirus. Strong co-occurrence of HLA alleles, especially DR and DQ, made assigning TCR associations to individual alleles difficult. A cluster of highly shared sequence variants was judged likely to be a technical artifact of the sequencing pipeline. Because the 87-base-pair reads could not distinguish some IMGT-functional V segments, including TRBV6-2 and TRBV6-3, those segments were excluded. In vitro tests confirmed that a few of the cytomegalovirus-associated TCR beta chains recognize cytomegalovirus antigens. In a later genetic analysis, fewer N-insertions in productive TCRs were reported among donors in an Asian-associated ancestry cluster than the roughly 670-donor mean. The earlier analysis of almost 600 of the donors excluded about 16 rarely observed V segments, including chromosome 9 orphons, because counts were too low. While some public TCRs were present in many individuals, most TCR sequences turned up only very rarely across donors. The only immune exposure information available for the cohort was CMV serostatus.

In total, 500 to 700 healthy bone marrow donors made up the cohort. At the time of sampling, all cohort members were nominally healthy, though unrecorded immune exposures were likely present. The donor tested CMV seronegative and was one of the 352 seronegative cohort members. A peripheral blood sample was provided by each donor, and peripheral blood mononuclear cells were used for TCR beta sequencing. The Qiagen DNeasy Blood Extraction Kit was used to extract genomic DNA from the blood cell samples. The trim is 4 bases for V and 7 bases for J, with a gap of 23 bases between the germline ends. Measured from the cysteine to the phenylalanine, the CDR3 is 16 residues long. Only the CDR3 DNA is retained, 48 bases long and in frame from the first base. CDR1 and CDR2, looked up from the germline V gene, are SGHTA and FQGNSA. For this clone: Its target antigen remains unknown. Per-nucleotide qualities are absent, and no much larger clonotype sits a single base away.

Receptor amplification or capture employed the immunoSEQ multiplex PCR assay. For the multiplex PCR, a mixture combining 60 forward primers for TCR Vbeta segments and 13 reverse primers for TCR Jbeta segments was used. The CDR3 region of rearranged TCR beta genes was amplified from genomic DNA by a multiplex PCR assay. The amplified TCR beta libraries were sequenced on the Illumina HiSeq System as 87-base-pair reads. On the authors' methods: A later analysis counted about 76 million unique TCR beta chains across the 690 or so repertoires, and some 11 million of these chains were shared by at least two donors. Raw reads were error-corrected and collapsed into unique sequences by a nearest-neighbor algorithm in which closely related sequences were merged to remove PCR and sequencing errors. CDR3 sequences were aligned to IMGT reference sequences to assign V, D and J gene segments. For a sequence to be retained, a match of at least six nucleotides was required to both a V gene segment and a J gene segment. Rearrangements were called productive when the CDR3 lacked stop codons and stayed in frame with V and J; all others were non-productive. Following IMGT convention, CDR3 was defined as the stretch from the second conserved V-encoded cysteine to the conserved J-encoded phenylalanine. Sequences without an unambiguous match to a single V gene segment were excluded from the earlier analysis of 587 of the donors. An earlier analysis of fewer than 750 of the donors classified V segments as functional when productive rearrangements were above 56.7% and as segregating when the standard deviation between donors was above 5%. To diagnose cytomegalovirus status from the catalog of TCR beta chain sequences, a statistical classification framework was built. A later analysis assigned V and J genes by comparing TCR nucleotide sequences with IMGT/GENE-DB human TR gene sequences. In a later analysis, CDR3 sequences and most-parsimonious VDJ recombination scenarios were assigned using the TCRdist pipeline. A later analysis defined each TCR beta chain by its CDR3 amino acid sequence plus V-gene family, and excluded reads lacking a unique V-gene family. In a later analysis, fewer than 600 highly shared, low-generation-probability nucleotide sequences were removed to address suspected cross-contamination and a sequencing artifact. In a later analysis, a clonal expansion index for each public chain was calculated from normalized within-repertoire ranks of inferred template counts. In a later analysis, generation probabilities were computed with a VDJ recombination model fitted to out-of-frame rearrangements, and the resulting probabilities were checked against IGoR. In a later analysis, hypergeometric tests were used to score TCR-TCR, TCR-HLA and TCR-CMV co-occurrence, with a repertoire-size bias correction applied to TCR pairs. To estimate false discovery rates, a later analysis permuted the HLA or CMV assignments 20 times. In a later analysis, co-occurring TCRs were grouped using DBSCAN, with TCRdist sequence similarity added in when clustering inside HLA-allele-positive subsets. Repertoires with fewer than 30,000 or more than 120,000 public chains, plus five repertoires with anomalous nucleotide sharing, were excluded from co-occurrence clustering. The table comes from immuneACCESS by way of TCRdb, which keeps in-frame sequences with V and J called. Part of the clones is missing from these tables; in studies checked, under half for an unresolved V gene and the rest for unknown reasons. Clonal size and the V and J genes are those of that table, whereas D and trimming came from the DNA. The sample includes around 110,000 clones, with less than 85% observed a single time. Of the sample, less than 2.5% is held by the ten largest clones.

Sequenced material: PBMCs. This receptor was obtained from a man aged 18 to 30 in good health and CMV-seronegative. The chain is assembled from TRBV7-2 and TRBJ2-7; TRBD2 is possibly the D segment (6 matching bases). The CDR3 loop reads CASSSRAGGAYREQYF. The DNA reads TGTGCCAGCAGCTCAAGGGCCGGAGGGGCTTATAGAGAGCAGTACTTC.